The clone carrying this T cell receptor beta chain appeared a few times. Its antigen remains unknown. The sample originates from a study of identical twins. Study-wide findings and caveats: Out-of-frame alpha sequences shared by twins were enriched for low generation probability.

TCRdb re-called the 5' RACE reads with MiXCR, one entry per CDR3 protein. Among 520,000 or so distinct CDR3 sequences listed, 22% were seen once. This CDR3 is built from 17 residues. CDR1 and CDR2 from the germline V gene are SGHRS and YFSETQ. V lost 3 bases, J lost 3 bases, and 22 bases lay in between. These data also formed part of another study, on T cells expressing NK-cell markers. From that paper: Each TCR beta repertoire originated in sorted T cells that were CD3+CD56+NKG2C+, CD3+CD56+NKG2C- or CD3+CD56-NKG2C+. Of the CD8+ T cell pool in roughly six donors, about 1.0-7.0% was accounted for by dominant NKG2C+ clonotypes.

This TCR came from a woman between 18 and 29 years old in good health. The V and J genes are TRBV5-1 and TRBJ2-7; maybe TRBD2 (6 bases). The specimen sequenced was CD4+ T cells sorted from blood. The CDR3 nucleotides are TGCGCCAGCAGCTGGGCGGGACTCGGGGAAGGGATCTACGAGCAGTACTTC. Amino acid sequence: CASSWAGLGEGIYEQYF.